These T cell receptor beta chains were read from a single sample in a study of CD8 T cells in ankylosing spondylitis. TCRdb re-called the 5' RACE reads with MiXCR, one entry per CDR3 protein. The sample includes about 500,000 distinct CDR3 sequences, over 9.5% seen only once; the top ten take approximately 6.2%. The sequencing input was blood, either unsorted or a sorted T cell fraction (not recorded which). Receptors were obtained from a male donor with ankylosing spondylitis. Both conserved end residues are part of each CDR3. Each record gives: V gene, clone size, D gene, J gene, CDR3 length, CDR3 DNA, CDR3 protein. D genes are given only for firm matches. Rows give clone size only sometimes, using once, few, many, or a class for an expanded clone.

v_gene: TRBV15
abundance: .
d_gene: .
j_gene: TRBJ1-2
len: 17
CDR3nt: TGTGCCACCAGCAGAGATCTTCACCGGGCAGGGAACTATGGCTACACCTTC
CDR3aa: CATSRDLHRAGNYGYTF

v_gene: TRBV11-3
abundance: few
d_gene: .
j_gene: TRBJ2-3
len: 15
CDR3nt: TGTGCCAGCAGTCTGGGGTTACGGACCCGAGATACGCAGTATTTT
CDR3aa: CASSLGLRTRDTQYF

v_gene: TRBV3-1
abundance: few
d_gene: .
j_gene: TRBJ2-1
len: 15
CDR3nt: TGTGCCAGCAGCCAAGATGAAGGATCATACTTTGAGCAGTTCTTC
CDR3aa: CASSQDEGSYFEQFF

v_gene: TRBV5-1
abundance: many
d_gene: TRBD2
j_gene: TRBJ2-5
len: 16
CDR3nt: TGCGCCAGCAGCTTGGTAGCGGGAGGAGGAAGAGAGACCCAGTACTTC
CDR3aa: CASSLVAGGGRETQYF

v_gene: TRBV11-2
abundance: .
d_gene: TRBD2
j_gene: TRBJ2-3
len: 19
CDR3nt: TGTGCCAGCAGCTATAGTGTGGGCCGCGGGGGGCCAACGTCAGATACGCAGTATTTT
CDR3aa: CASSYSVGRGGPTSDTQYF

v_gene: TRBV4-2
abundance: few
d_gene: .
j_gene: TRBJ2-3
len: 17
CDR3nt: TGTGCCAGCAGCCAAGAATTCCAAGGCAGGGGACCAGATACGCAGTATTTT
CDR3aa: CASSQEFQGRGPDTQYF

v_gene: TRBV30
abundance: .
d_gene: TRBD1
j_gene: TRBJ1-2
len: 14
CDR3nt: TGTGCCTGGAGAACCGGGACAGGGGTTTATGGCTACACCTTC
CDR3aa: CAWRTGTGVYGYTF

v_gene: TRBV6-5
abundance: .
d_gene: TRBD2
j_gene: TRBJ2-1
len: 16
CDR3nt: TGTGCCAGCAGTTTCAGAAAGGGGAGCGGGATAAGTGAGCAGTTCTTC
CDR3aa: CASSFRKGSGISEQFF

v_gene: TRBV2
abundance: .
d_gene: .
j_gene: TRBJ1-1
len: 13
CDR3nt: TGTGCCAGCAGCCTCGCTAGACAGTCAGAAGCTTTCTTT
CDR3aa: CASSLARQSEAFF

v_gene: TRBV15
abundance: many
d_gene: .
j_gene: TRBJ1-2
len: 14
CDR3nt: TGTGCCACCAGCAGAGATCTGATGAGGGATGGCTACACCTTC
CDR3aa: CATSRDLMRDGYTF

v_gene: TRBV4-1
abundance: few
d_gene: .
j_gene: TRBJ2-7
len: 16
CDR3nt: TGCGCCAGCAGCCCCACGTGGGAGTATGTCGTTTACGAGCAGTACTTC
CDR3aa: CASSPTWEYVVYEQYF

v_gene: TRBV5-1
abundance: .
d_gene: .
j_gene: TRBJ2-1
len: 17
CDR3nt: TGCGCCAGCAGCCTCCACAGGGTGGGAGTAACCTACAATGAGCAGTTCTTC
CDR3aa: CASSLHRVGVTYNEQFF

v_gene: TRBV5-1
abundance: few
d_gene: TRBD2
j_gene: TRBJ2-7
len: 17
CDR3nt: TGCGCCAGCAGCGTGGGAGGCGGGAGGGCGACCCCCTACGAGCAGTACTTC
CDR3aa: CASSVGGGRATPYEQYF

v_gene: TRBV11-2
abundance: .
d_gene: TRBD2
j_gene: TRBJ2-3
len: 17
CDR3nt: TGTGCCAGCAGCTTAGATCTGGCCGGGAGGTCTGTATATACGCAGTATTTT
CDR3aa: CASSLDLAGRSVYTQYF

v_gene: TRBV7-9
abundance: .
d_gene: .
j_gene: TRBJ2-1
len: 15
CDR3nt: TGTGCCAGCAGCCCAAGGGGGTTGCGTCGCAATGAGCAGTTCTTC
CDR3aa: CASSPRGLRRNEQFF

v_gene: TRBV5-1
abundance: few
d_gene: .
j_gene: TRBJ1-2
len: 15
CDR3nt: TGCGCCAGCAGCTTGGACCCCACAGTTTCCTATGGCTACACCTTC
CDR3aa: CASSLDPTVSYGYTF

v_gene: TRBV20-1
abundance: .
d_gene: .
j_gene: TRBJ1-1
len: 10
CDR3nt: TGCAGTGCTCACAGCACTGAAGCTTTCTTT
CDR3aa: CSAHSTEAFF

v_gene: TRBV12-3/TRBV12-4
abundance: many
d_gene: TRBD1
j_gene: TRBJ1-1
len: 16
CDR3nt: TGTGCCAGCAGCGGGACAGATCCCAGGGGTAGCACTGAAGCTTTCTTT
CDR3aa: CASSGTDPRGSTEAFF

v_gene: TRBV29-1
abundance: few
d_gene: TRBD1
j_gene: TRBJ1-2
len: 12
CDR3nt: TGCAGCGTTTCGGACAGGGCGGGCGGCTACACCTTC
CDR3aa: CSVSDRAGGYTF

v_gene: TRBV12-3/TRBV12-4
abundance: .
d_gene: .
j_gene: TRBJ2-1
len: 11
CDR3nt: TGTGCCAGCAGTATCACCGATGAGCAGTTCTTC
CDR3aa: CASSITDEQFF

v_gene: TRBV5-1
abundance: few
d_gene: .
j_gene: TRBJ2-7
len: 12
CDR3nt: TGCGCCAGCAGCTTGGAAGGGGATGGGCAGTACTTC
CDR3aa: CASSLEGDGQYF

v_gene: TRBV5-1
abundance: many
d_gene: .
j_gene: TRBJ1-1
len: 13
CDR3nt: TGCGCCAGCAGCCGGGCCGGGGTCACTGAAGCTTTCTTT
CDR3aa: CASSRAGVTEAFF

v_gene: TRBV11-3
abundance: few
d_gene: .
j_gene: TRBJ2-1
len: 15
CDR3nt: TGTGCCAGCAGCTTTTTTCCTGGCTCCTACAATGAGCAGTTCTTC
CDR3aa: CASSFFPGSYNEQFF

v_gene: TRBV10-3
abundance: few
d_gene: .
j_gene: TRBJ1-5
len: 13
CDR3nt: TGTGCCTCAAGGCGGGAGTTTAATCAGCCCCAGCATTTT
CDR3aa: CASRREFNQPQHF

v_gene: TRBV10-3
abundance: few
d_gene: TRBD2
j_gene: TRBJ2-1
len: 16
CDR3nt: TGTGCCATCAGGGCTAGCGGGATAAGCTCCTACAATGAGCAGTTCTTC
CDR3aa: CAIRASGISSYNEQFF

v_gene: TRBV29-1
abundance: many
d_gene: .
j_gene: TRBJ2-1
len: 13
CDR3nt: TGCAGCGTTCTTAGCCGGGATAATGTTGAGCAGTTCTTC
CDR3aa: CSVLSRDNVEQFF

v_gene: TRBV12-5
abundance: few
d_gene: TRBD2
j_gene: TRBJ2-3
len: 16
CDR3nt: TGTGCTAGTGGTTTTGGGACTAGCGGGGACACAGATACGCAGTATTTT
CDR3aa: CASGFGTSGDTDTQYF

v_gene: TRBV5-1
abundance: many
d_gene: TRBD2
j_gene: TRBJ2-1
len: 16
CDR3nt: TGCGCCAGCAGCTTGGGCGTAGCGGGAGGGCAAAATGAGCAGTTCTTC
CDR3aa: CASSLGVAGGQNEQFF

v_gene: TRBV11-2
abundance: .
d_gene: TRBD2
j_gene: TRBJ2-2
len: 17
CDR3nt: TGTGCCAGCAGCTTAGACCCGACTAGCGGGAGAACCGGGGAGCTGTTTTTT
CDR3aa: CASSLDPTSGRTGELFF

v_gene: TRBV7-2
abundance: .
d_gene: TRBD1
j_gene: TRBJ2-2
len: 15
CDR3nt: TGTGCCAGCAGCACGGGGCAGGGGGTCTCCGGGGAGCTGTTTTTT
CDR3aa: CASSTGQGVSGELFF

v_gene: TRBV5-1
abundance: many
d_gene: .
j_gene: TRBJ2-2
len: 12
CDR3nt: TGCGCCAGCAAAACTATCGACGGGGAGCTGTTTTTT
CDR3aa: CASKTIDGELFF

v_gene: TRBV12-3/TRBV12-4
abundance: few
d_gene: .
j_gene: TRBJ1-3
len: 14
CDR3nt: TGTGCCAGCAGGCCCTCGGGGGCCGGAAACACCATATATTTT
CDR3aa: CASRPSGAGNTIYF

v_gene: TRBV9
abundance: .
d_gene: .
j_gene: TRBJ1-1
len: 16
CDR3nt: TGTGCCAGCAGCGTAGGGCCCTGGACGGCGAACACTGAAGCTTTCTTT
CDR3aa: CASSVGPWTANTEAFF

v_gene: TRBV6-1
abundance: .
d_gene: .
j_gene: TRBJ2-4
len: 15
CDR3nt: TGTGCCAGCAGCCCCTCGGGGGACACTAAAAACATTCAGTACTTC
CDR3aa: CASSPSGDTKNIQYF

v_gene: TRBV7-9
abundance: few
d_gene: TRBD1
j_gene: TRBJ2-5
len: 16
CDR3nt: TGTGCCAGCAGCTTAAGAGGGACAGGGGATGGAGAGACCCAGTACTTC
CDR3aa: CASSLRGTGDGETQYF

v_gene: TRBV20-1
abundance: .
d_gene: TRBD2
j_gene: TRBJ2-3
len: 15
CDR3nt: TGCAGTGCTAGGGGTAGCGGGATAAGCACAGATACGCAGTATTTT
CDR3aa: CSARGSGISTDTQYF

v_gene: TRBV2
abundance: many
d_gene: .
j_gene: TRBJ2-5
len: 15
CDR3nt: TGTGCCAGCAGTGAAGGAGGGGGAGAGGCGGAGACCCAGTACTTC
CDR3aa: CASSEGGGEAETQYF

v_gene: TRBV5-6
abundance: few
d_gene: TRBD1
j_gene: TRBJ2-3
len: 15
CDR3nt: TGTGCCAGCAGCTTCCGTGGACAGGGTGAAGATACGCAGTATTTT
CDR3aa: CASSFRGQGEDTQYF

v_gene: TRBV7-2
abundance: many
d_gene: .
j_gene: TRBJ2-7
len: 13
CDR3nt: TGTGCCAGCAGTTCCCGACAGGCCTTCGAGCAGTACTTC
CDR3aa: CASSSRQAFEQYF

v_gene: TRBV30
abundance: .
d_gene: TRBD2
j_gene: TRBJ2-3
len: 14
CDR3nt: TGTGCCTGCTTGACTAGCGGGAGCCCAGATACGCAGTATTTT
CDR3aa: CACLTSGSPDTQYF

v_gene: TRBV7-2
abundance: .
d_gene: .
j_gene: TRBJ2-1
len: 14
CDR3nt: TGTGCCAGCACACAGCCCCCGGGCAACAATGAGCAGTTCTTC
CDR3aa: CASTQPPGNNEQFF

v_gene: TRBV5-5
abundance: .
d_gene: .
j_gene: TRBJ1-5
len: 15
CDR3nt: TGTGCCAGCAGCTTGACAGCTTGGGGCAATCAGCCCCAGCATTTT
CDR3aa: CASSLTAWGNQPQHF

v_gene: TRBV12-3/TRBV12-4
abundance: few
d_gene: TRBD2
j_gene: TRBJ2-2
len: 16
CDR3nt: TGTGCCAGCACCCCGGGGCTAGCGGGAGGTCCCGGGGAGCTGTTTTTT
CDR3aa: CASTPGLAGGPGELFF

v_gene: TRBV27
abundance: few
d_gene: TRBD1
j_gene: TRBJ2-4
len: 14
CDR3nt: TGTGCCAGCAGACAGGACAGGGGGGTAGACATTCAGTACTTC
CDR3aa: CASRQDRGVDIQYF

v_gene: TRBV7-9
abundance: many
d_gene: .
j_gene: TRBJ1-4
len: 14
CDR3nt: TGTGCCAGCAGCTTAGCGATCGGGAATGAAAAACTGTTTTTT
CDR3aa: CASSLAIGNEKLFF

v_gene: TRBV20-1
abundance: .
d_gene: .
j_gene: TRBJ2-1
len: 18
CDR3nt: TGCAGTGCTAGTAGTCTCAGGGGGGGAGGGCGTTCCTACAATGAGCAGTTCTTC
CDR3aa: CSASSLRGGGRSYNEQFF

v_gene: TRBV5-1
abundance: .
d_gene: TRBD2
j_gene: TRBJ2-1
len: 17
CDR3nt: TGCGCCAGCAGCTGGGCGGGAGGCACCTCCGCCTACAATGAGCAGTTCTTC
CDR3aa: CASSWAGGTSAYNEQFF

v_gene: TRBV27
abundance: few
d_gene: TRBD2
j_gene: TRBJ2-3
len: 16
CDR3nt: TGTGCCAGCAGTTTGTTTGGGAGGGCCGGAACAGATACGCAGTATTTT
CDR3aa: CASSLFGRAGTDTQYF

v_gene: TRBV7-2
abundance: .
d_gene: .
j_gene: TRBJ1-1
len: 13
CDR3nt: TGTGCCAGCAGTTGGGGGCGGAGCACTGAAGCTTTCTTT
CDR3aa: CASSWGRSTEAFF

v_gene: TRBV4-2
abundance: few
d_gene: TRBD2
j_gene: TRBJ2-3
len: 16
CDR3nt: TGTGCCAGCAGCCAAGCGACTAGCGGGGCTACCCCGGGGCAGTATTTT
CDR3aa: CASSQATSGATPGQYF

v_gene: TRBV5-1
abundance: many
d_gene: .
j_gene: TRBJ2-7
len: 15
CDR3nt: TGCGCCAGCAGCTTCGCACGGGGGCCCTCCTACGAGCAGTACTTC
CDR3aa: CASSFARGPSYEQYF

v_gene: TRBV7-6
abundance: .
d_gene: TRBD1
j_gene: TRBJ1-4
len: 20
CDR3nt: TGTGCCAGCAGCCCGGCGAGACAGGGGGTGGCCTTTGCAACTAATGAAAACCTGTTTTTT
CDR3aa: CASSPARQGVAFATNENLFF